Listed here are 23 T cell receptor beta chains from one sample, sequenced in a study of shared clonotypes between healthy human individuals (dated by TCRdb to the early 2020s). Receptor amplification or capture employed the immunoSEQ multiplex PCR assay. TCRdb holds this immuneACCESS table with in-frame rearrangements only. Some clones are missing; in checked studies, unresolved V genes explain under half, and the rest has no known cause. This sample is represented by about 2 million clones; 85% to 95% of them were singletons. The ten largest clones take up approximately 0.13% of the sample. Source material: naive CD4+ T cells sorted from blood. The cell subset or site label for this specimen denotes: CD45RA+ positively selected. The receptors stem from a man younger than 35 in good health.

CDR3 DNA sequence: TGTGCCAGCAGCAAAGACAGGGCCAACGAGCAGTACTTC. Translated, it gives CASSKDRANEQYF. This rearrangement joins TRBV5-6 to TRBJ2-7; 7 bases agree with TRBD1. This CDR3 is built from 13 residues. V shed 4 bases, J shed 5 bases, and the junction held 6 bases outside the gene matches. Germline CDR1 is SGHDT and CDR2 is YYEEEE.

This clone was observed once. The CDR3 coding sequence is TGTGCCAGTTCTGGACAGGGGAGGAATTCACCCCTCCACTTT. This codes for CASSGQGRNSPLHF. The J gene is TRBJ1-6, the V gene TRBV19, with TRBD1 identical over 9 bases. The CDR3 sequence is 14 residues long. In germline, CDR1 is LNHDA, CDR2 SQIVND (reference sequence). V gave up 8 bases and J gave up 7 bases; unmatched junction bases: 6. Full variable domain (rest looked up from reference TRBV19 and TRBJ1-6): DGGITQSPKYLFRKEGQNVTLSCEQNLNHDAMYWYRQDPGQGLRLIYYSQIVNDFQKGDIAEGYSVSREKKESFPLTVTSAQKNPTAFYLCASSGQGRNSPLHFGNGTRLTVT.

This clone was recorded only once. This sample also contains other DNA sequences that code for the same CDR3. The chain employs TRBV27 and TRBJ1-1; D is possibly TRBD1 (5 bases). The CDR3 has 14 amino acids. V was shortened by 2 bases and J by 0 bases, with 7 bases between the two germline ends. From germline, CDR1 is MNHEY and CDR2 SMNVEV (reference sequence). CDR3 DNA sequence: TGTGCCAGCAGTTTAGGGGGGTTGAACACTGAAGCTTTCTTT. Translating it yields CASSLGGLNTEAFF.

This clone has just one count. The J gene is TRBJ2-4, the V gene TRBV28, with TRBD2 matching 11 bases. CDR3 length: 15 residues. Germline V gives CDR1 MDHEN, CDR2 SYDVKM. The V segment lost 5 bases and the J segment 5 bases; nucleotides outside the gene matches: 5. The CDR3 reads CASSPGTSGENIQYF. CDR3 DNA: TGTGCCAGCAGTCCTGGGACTAGCGGAGAAAACATTCAGTACTTC.

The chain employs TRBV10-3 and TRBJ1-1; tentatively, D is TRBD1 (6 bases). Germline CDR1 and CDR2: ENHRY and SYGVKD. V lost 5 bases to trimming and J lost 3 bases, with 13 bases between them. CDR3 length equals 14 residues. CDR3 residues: CAISITPGDTEAFF. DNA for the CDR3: TGTGCCATCAGTATTACACCAGGGGACACTGAAGCTTTCTTT.

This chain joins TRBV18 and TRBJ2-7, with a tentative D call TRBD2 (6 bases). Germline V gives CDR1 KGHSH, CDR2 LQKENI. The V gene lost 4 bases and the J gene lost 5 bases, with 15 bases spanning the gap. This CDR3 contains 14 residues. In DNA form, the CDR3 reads TGTGCCAGCTCACGTGGGGGGAGCGTCAACGAGCAGTACTTC. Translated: CASSRGGSVNEQYF. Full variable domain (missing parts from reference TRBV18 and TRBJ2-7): NAGVMQNPRHLVRRRGQEARLRCSPMKGHSHVYWYRQLPEEGLKFMVYLQKENIIDESGMPKERFSAEFPKEGPSILRIQQVVRGDSAAYFCASSRGGSVNEQYFGPGTRLTVT.

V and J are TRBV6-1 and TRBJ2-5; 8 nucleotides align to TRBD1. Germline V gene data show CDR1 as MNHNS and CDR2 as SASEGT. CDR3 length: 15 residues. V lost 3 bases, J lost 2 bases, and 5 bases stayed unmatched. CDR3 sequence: CASSDLDRGQETQYF. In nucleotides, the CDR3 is TGTGCCAGCAGTGACCTAGACAGGGGTCAAGAGACCCAGTACTTC.

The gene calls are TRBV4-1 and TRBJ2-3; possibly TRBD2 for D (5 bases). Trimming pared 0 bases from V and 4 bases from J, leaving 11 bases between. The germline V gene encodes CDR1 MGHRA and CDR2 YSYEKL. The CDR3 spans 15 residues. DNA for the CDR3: TGCGCCAGCAGCCAAGAGGGAGTCCGATCAGATACGCAGTATTTT. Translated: CASSQEGVRSDTQYF.

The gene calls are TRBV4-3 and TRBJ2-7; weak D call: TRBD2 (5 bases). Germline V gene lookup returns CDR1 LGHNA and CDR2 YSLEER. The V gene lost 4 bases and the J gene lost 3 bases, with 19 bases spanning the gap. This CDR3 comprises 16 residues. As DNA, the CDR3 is TGCGCCAGCAGCCCCTCGGCAGGAGGCGCCATCTACGAGCAGTACTTC. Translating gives CASSPSAGGAIYEQYF.

CDR3 DNA sequence: TGCGCCAGCACCGGGACAGCGGGGAACTATGGCTACACCTTC. This translates into CASTGTAGNYGYTF. V gene TRBV5-1 combines with J gene TRBJ1-2; 7 bases line up with TRBD1. CDR1 is SGHRS and CDR2 is YFSETQ in the germline V gene. After removal of 6 bases from V and 2 bases from J, the junction contained 7 bases not matched to a gene. The CDR3 covers 14 residues.

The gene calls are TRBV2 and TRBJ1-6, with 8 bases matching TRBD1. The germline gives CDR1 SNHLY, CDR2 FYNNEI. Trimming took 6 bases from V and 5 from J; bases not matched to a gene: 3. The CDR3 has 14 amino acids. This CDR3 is CASRTGANNSPLHF. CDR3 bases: TGTGCCAGCAGGACAGGGGCAAATAATTCACCCCTCCACTTT.

Here the CDR3 reads CASSLGGPPAAFF. In DNA form, the CDR3 reads TGTGCCAGCAGCCTAGGGGGTCCCCCGGCGGCTTTCTTT. This chain links TRBV5-8 with TRBJ1-1, with D tentatively TRBD1 (6 bases). Germline V CDR1 and CDR2: SGHTS, YDEGEE. Trimming shortened V by 4 bases and J by 11 bases, and 18 bases separated the two germline ends. The CDR3 contains 13 residues.

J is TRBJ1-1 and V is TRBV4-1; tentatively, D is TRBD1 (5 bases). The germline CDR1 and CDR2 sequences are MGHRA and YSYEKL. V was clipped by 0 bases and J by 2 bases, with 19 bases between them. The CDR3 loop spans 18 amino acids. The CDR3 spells CASSQDQGRRVFNTEAFF. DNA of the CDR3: TGCGCCAGCAGCCAAGATCAGGGACGGAGGGTCTTTAACACTGAAGCTTTCTTT.

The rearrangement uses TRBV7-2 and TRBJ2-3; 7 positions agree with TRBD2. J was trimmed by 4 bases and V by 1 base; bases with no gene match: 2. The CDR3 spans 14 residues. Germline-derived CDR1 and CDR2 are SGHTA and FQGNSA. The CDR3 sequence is CASSLGTSSDTQYF. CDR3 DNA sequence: TGTGCCAGCAGCTTAGGGACTAGTTCAGATACGCAGTATTTT.

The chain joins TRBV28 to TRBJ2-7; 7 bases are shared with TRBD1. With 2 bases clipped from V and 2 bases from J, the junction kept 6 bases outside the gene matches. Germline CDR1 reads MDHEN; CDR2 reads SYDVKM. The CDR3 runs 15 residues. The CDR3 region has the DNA TGTGCCAGCAGTTTAGAGACAGGGTTAGCCTACGAGCAGTACTTC. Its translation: CASSLETGLAYEQYF.

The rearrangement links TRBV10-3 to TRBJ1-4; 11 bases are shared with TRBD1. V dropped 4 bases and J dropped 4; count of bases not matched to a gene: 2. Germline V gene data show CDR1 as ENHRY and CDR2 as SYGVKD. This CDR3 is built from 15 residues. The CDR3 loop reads CAISGGTGGNEKLFF. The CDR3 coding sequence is TGTGCCATCAGTGGTGGGACAGGGGGTAATGAAAAACTGTTTTTT.

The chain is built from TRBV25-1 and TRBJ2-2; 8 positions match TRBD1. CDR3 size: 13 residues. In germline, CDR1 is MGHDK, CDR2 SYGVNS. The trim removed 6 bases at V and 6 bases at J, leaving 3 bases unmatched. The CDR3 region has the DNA TGTGCCAGCAGGATACAGGGGGCCGGGGAGCTGTTTTTT. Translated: CASRIQGAGELFF.

The CDR3 protein is CASSLVRAGETQYF. CDR3 sequence (DNA): TGTGCCAGCAGCTTAGTAAGGGCAGGAGAGACCCAGTACTTC. The rearrangement uses TRBV7-2 and TRBJ2-5; D is unresolved. The CDR3 sequence is 14 residues long. V was trimmed by 1 base and J by 4 bases, leaving 10 bases between them. From germline, CDR1 is SGHTA and CDR2 FQGNSA.

This CDR3 reads CASSRDSSSYEQYF. The CDR3 bases are TGTGCCAGCAGTCGGGACAGCAGCTCCTACGAGCAGTACTTC. The rearrangement uses TRBV5-5 and TRBJ2-7, with TRBD1 matching over 7 bases. J lost 0 bases, V lost 5 bases, and 5 bases had no gene match. Germline V CDR1 and CDR2: SGHKS, YYEKEE (reference sequence). CDR3 length equals 14 residues.

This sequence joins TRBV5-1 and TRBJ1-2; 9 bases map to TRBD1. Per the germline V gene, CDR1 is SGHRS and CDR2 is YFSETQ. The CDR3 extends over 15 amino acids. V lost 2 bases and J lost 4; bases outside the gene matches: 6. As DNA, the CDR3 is TGCGCCAGCAGCTTATCGGACAGGGGAGCCTATGGCTACACCTTC. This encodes CASSLSDRGAYGYTF.

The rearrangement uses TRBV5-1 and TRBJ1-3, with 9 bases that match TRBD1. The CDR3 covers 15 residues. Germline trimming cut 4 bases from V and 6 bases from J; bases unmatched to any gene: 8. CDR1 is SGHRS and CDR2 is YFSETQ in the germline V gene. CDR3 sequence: CASSRGQGNENTIYF. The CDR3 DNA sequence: TGCGCCAGCAGCAGGGGACAGGGTAACGAAAACACCATATATTTT. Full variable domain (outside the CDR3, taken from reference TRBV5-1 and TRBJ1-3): KAGVTQTPRYLIKTRGQQVTLSCSPISGHRSVSWYQQTPGQGLQFLFEYFSETQRNKGNFPGRFSGRQFSNSRSEMNVSTLELGDSALYLCASSRGQGNENTIYFGEGSWLTVV.

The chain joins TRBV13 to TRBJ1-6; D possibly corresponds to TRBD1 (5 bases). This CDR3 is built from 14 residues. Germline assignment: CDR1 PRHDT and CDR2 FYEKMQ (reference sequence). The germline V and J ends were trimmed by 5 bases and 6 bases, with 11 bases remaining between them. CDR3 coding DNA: TGTGCCAGCAGCCCGGGACGGAGTAATTCACCCCTCCACTTT. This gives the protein CASSPGRSNSPLHF.

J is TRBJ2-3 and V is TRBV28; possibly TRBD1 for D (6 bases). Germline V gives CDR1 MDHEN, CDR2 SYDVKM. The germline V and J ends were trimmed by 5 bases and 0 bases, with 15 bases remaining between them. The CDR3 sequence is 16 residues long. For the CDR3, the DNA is TGTGCCAGCAGTGCACAGGGTGGGCGTAGCACAGATACGCAGTATTTT. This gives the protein CASSAQGGRSTDTQYF.